These 16 T cell receptor beta chains share one sample of origin, sequenced in a study of control samples from healthy donors and cancer patients. Measured with immunoSEQ multiplex PCR; TCRdb has only the in-frame clones, and not every one. This table holds about 31,000 clones, approximately 94% found once. The sample was blood. The source of these receptors is a man between 60 and 75 years old in good health.

V and J are TRBV13 and TRBJ1-1; possibly TRBD1 for D (5 bases). V gave up 4 bases and J gave up 0 bases, with 18 bases separating them. Germline CDR1 reads PRHDT; CDR2 reads FYEKMQ (reference sequence). This CDR3 region has 17 residues. The CDR3 DNA reads TGTGCCAGCAGCTCTCCCGGGACCGCCGACTTGAACACTGAAGCTTTCTTT. Its translation is CASSSPGTADLNTEAFF.

The V gene is TRBV6-5, the J gene TRBJ1-6, with 7 bases that match TRBD1. Trimming cost V 5 bases and J 9 bases; bases outside gene matches: 7. There are 14 residues in the CDR3. Germline V gene lookup returns CDR1 MNHEY and CDR2 SVGAGI. CDR3 nucleotides: TGTGCCAGCAGTCTAGGACAGGAACCTTCACCCCTCCACTTT. Protein product: CASSLGQEPSPLHF.

This CDR3 reads CASSYGRFGNQPQHF. The CDR3, as DNA: TGTGCCAGCAGTTACGGACGCTTTGGCAATCAGCCCCAGCATTTT. V is TRBV6-5 and J is TRBJ1-5; no clear D. From germline, CDR1 is MNHEY and CDR2 SVGAGI. CDR3 length: 15 amino acids. The V gene lost 2 bases and the J gene lost 2 bases, with 10 bases spanning the gap.

The rearrangement uses TRBV30 and TRBJ1-1; 8 nucleotides agree with TRBD1. This CDR3 is 15 amino acids long. Germline trimming cut 0 bases from V and 3 bases from J; bases unmatched to any gene: 6. Germline V gene sequence: CDR1 GTSNPN, CDR2 SVGIG (reference sequence). In DNA, the CDR3 is TGTGCCTGGAGTGTCAAGGACAGGGTGGACACTGAAGCTTTCTTT. Its protein is CAWSVKDRVDTEAFF.

The rearrangement uses TRBV6-2 or TRBV6-3 and TRBJ1-1, with 8 bases lining up with TRBD1. The CDR3 extends over 15 amino acids. CDR1 and CDR2 (germline): MNHEY, SVGEGT. Losses at the gene ends were 6 bases for V and 6 bases for J; bases not matched to a gene: 12. CDR3 coding DNA: TGTGCCAGCAGCACTCCCGGGACAGGTCTAGCTGAAGCTTTCTTT. This gives the protein CASSTPGTGLAEAFF.

This clone has only one observation. V and J are TRBV2 and TRBJ2-7, with 8 bases lining up with TRBD2. The CDR3 runs 15 residues. CDR1 and CDR2 (germline): SNHLY, FYNNEI. V dropped 6 bases and J dropped 3; count of bases not matched to a gene: 10. DNA of the CDR3: TGTGCCAGCAGAGAGAGCCTCAGCGGGGGCTACGAGCAGTACTTC. It is translated as CASRESLSGGYEQYF.

This chain uses TRBV4-3 with TRBJ2-7, with TRBD1 matching over 10 bases. Germline V lookup: CDR1 LGHNA, CDR2 YSLEER. J gave up 4 bases and V 5 bases, and 8 bases lay outside the gene matches. The CDR3 runs 15 residues. The CDR3 DNA reads TGCGCCAGCAGCTCCCATCCGGGACAGGGGTACGAGCAGTACTTC. This sequence encodes CASSSHPGQGYEQYF.

J is TRBJ1-5 and V is TRBV28; 9 bases align to TRBD1. Germline trimming cut 4 bases from V and 0 bases from J; bases unmatched to any gene: 4. CDR3 size: 16 residues. The germline V gene encodes CDR1 MDHEN and CDR2 SYDVKM. The CDR3 sequence: CASSSGTGNSNQPQHF. DNA for the CDR3: TGTGCCAGCAGTTCCGGGACAGGGAATAGCAATCAGCCCCAGCATTTT.

The genes are TRBV19 and TRBJ1-1, with D perhaps matching TRBD1 (5 bases). V lost 5 bases and J 1 base, leaving 17 bases between the germline ends. The CDR3 extends over 16 amino acids. Germline assignment: CDR1 LNHDA and CDR2 SQIVND (reference sequence). The CDR3 here is CASSRGIGTGNTEAFF. CDR3 DNA sequence: TGTGCCAGTAGTCGGGGGATTGGGACGGGGAACACTGAAGCTTTCTTT.

The sample holds one count of this clone. J is TRBJ2-1 and V is TRBV5-4; TRBD2 matches at 10 bases. The J segment lost 7 bases and the V segment lost 1 base, leaving 5 bases of the junction unmatched. Germline V gene sequence: CDR1 SGHNT, CDR2 YYREEE (reference sequence). This CDR3 contains 15 residues. The CDR3 loop reads CASSLSGGAGNEQFF. As DNA, the CDR3 is TGTGCCAGCAGCTTGAGCGGGGGGGCGGGGAATGAGCAGTTCTTC.

V and J are TRBV15 and TRBJ1-1; possibly TRBD1 for D (5 bases). Trimming cost V 5 bases and J 1 base, with 14 bases left between them. CDR1 LNHNV and CDR2 YYDKDF come from the germline V gene (reference sequence). This CDR3 is built from 15 residues. The CDR3 region has the DNA TGTGCCACCAGCCCTGAGGGGAATAAGAACACTGAAGCTTTCTTT. Its translation is CATSPEGNKNTEAFF.

This clone showed up just once. This chain uses TRBV4-3 with TRBJ1-4; perhaps TRBD1 as D (6 bases). Trimming removed 0 bases from V and 0 bases from J, with 8 bases in between. Germline V gives CDR1 LGHNA, CDR2 YSLEER. CDR3 size: 16 residues. Here the CDR3 DNA reads TGCGCCAGCAGCCAAGAGGGGGCGACAACTAATGAAAAACTGTTTTTT. It translates to CASSQEGATTNEKLFF.

J is TRBJ2-1 and V is TRBV6-5; 7 positions match TRBD2. The germline V gene has CDR1 MNHEY and CDR2 SVGAGI. Trimming cost V 6 bases and J 4 bases; bases outside gene matches: 6. The CDR3 loop spans 14 amino acids. CDR3 sequence reads: CASRWGGVYNEQFF. Here the CDR3 DNA reads TGTGCCAGCAGATGGGGGGGGGTATACAATGAGCAGTTCTTC.

J is TRBJ1-1 and V is TRBV6-5; no reliable D call. CDR1 and CDR2 (germline): MNHEY, SVGAGI. This CDR3 has 13 residues. Trimming removed 1 base from V and 5 bases from J, with 8 bases in between. In DNA, the CDR3 is TGTGCCAGCAGTTACTTCACGGGGACTGAAGCTTTCTTT. Amino acids: CASSYFTGTEAFF.

In DNA form, the CDR3 reads TGCAGCGTTGAAGACGGAATTAGTCAGCCCCAGCATTTT. The encoded protein is CSVEDGISQPQHF. The genes are TRBV29-1 and TRBJ1-5; D is unresolved. The CDR3 has 13 residues. The germline CDR1 and CDR2 sequences are SQVTM and ANQGSEA. The ends were cut back, 0 bases at V and 6 bases at J, with 9 bases in the middle.

V gene TRBV6-5 combines with J gene TRBJ1-5, with 8 bases that match TRBD1. Trimming removed 5 bases from V and 2 bases from J; junction bases left unmatched: 5. This CDR3 is 15 amino acids long. CDR1 and CDR2 (germline): MNHEY, SVGAGI. The CDR3 DNA reads TGTGCCAGCAGTAAGACAGGGGACCGCAATCAGCCCCAGCATTTT. Translation gives CASSKTGDRNQPQHF.